The TCR beta chain described here comes from a study of T cell responses to AZD1222 COVID-19 vaccine. Across the study: Second doses at about 4 or about 12 weeks were pooled.

Whole-study findings and limits: When two AZD1222 doses had been given, Spike-specific TCR breadth and depth rose. Donors, mostly white British, included more females; clonal diversity was possibly underestimated.

J lost 4 bases, V lost 4 bases, and 10 bases had no gene match. This CDR3 spans 18 amino acids. Germline lookup yields CDR1 SGHRS and CDR2 YFSETQ. TCRdb's table, derived via immunoSEQ multiplex PCR, lists solely in-frame clones and lacks some. The sample lists 130,000 or so clones; approximately 93% were seen once. A remark on this clone: The antigen is undetermined.

Sequencing was performed on peripheral blood, taken on day 0 of AZD1222 vaccination. The gene calls are TRBV5-1 and TRBJ2-2, with 13 bases that match TRBD2. The clonotype was recovered from an adult in good health. The CDR3 sequence: CASSIAGLAGAATGELFF. The CDR3 DNA is TGCGCCAGCAGCATCGCAGGACTAGCGGGAGCTGCCACCGGGGAGCTGTTTTTT.